These 21 T cell receptor beta chains were all obtained from the same sample, sequenced in a study of B cell selection in AIRE deficiency. Sequencing used immunoSEQ multiplex PCR; TCRdb keeps in-frame clones, though not all of them. The repertoire holds tens of thousands of clones, with 92% as singletons. The regulatory T cell sort gate was CD4+CD25hiCD127low/negative. The sample was CD4+CD25+ Tregs sorted from PBMCs. These receptors all stem from a human donor in good health.

The V gene is TRBV7-9, the J gene TRBJ2-2; 8 nucleotides line up with TRBD1. With 6 bases clipped from V and 5 bases from J, the junction kept 8 bases outside the gene matches. Germline V CDR1 and CDR2: SEHNR, FQNEAQ (reference sequence). The CDR3 sequence is 15 residues long. The CDR3 sequence: CASSAGQGRTGELFF. CDR3 bases: TGTGCCAGCAGTGCCGGACAGGGACGGACCGGGGAGCTGTTTTTT. Drawing the rest from reference TRBV7-9 and TRBJ2-2, the complete variable domain is DTGVSQNPRHKITKRGQNVTFRCDPISEHNRLYWYRQTLGQGPEFLTYFQNEAQLEKSRLLSDRFSAERPKGSFSTLEIQRTEQGDSAMYLCASSAGQGRTGELFFGEGSRLTVL.

This chain links TRBV6-5 with TRBJ1-2; 10 bases agree with TRBD1. The CDR3 has 14 amino acids. Trimming took 6 bases from V and 8 from J; bases not matched to a gene: 9. CDR1 MNHEY and CDR2 SVGAGI come from the germline V gene. This CDR3 reads CASRFRDRGRGYTF. CDR3 sequence (DNA): TGTGCCAGCAGGTTCCGGGACAGGGGTCGAGGCTACACCTTC.

The chain is built from TRBV29-1 and TRBJ2-3; 14 positions agree with TRBD2. Germline trimming cut 7 bases from V and 4 bases from J; bases unmatched to any gene: 13. Germline CDR1 and CDR2: SQVTM and ANQGSEA. The CDR3 runs to 17 residues. For the CDR3, the DNA is TGCAGCGCCCTCGGCGGGACTAGCGGGAGAGGACCAGATACGCAGTATTTT. Its protein product is CSALGGTSGRGPDTQYF.

The CDR3 region has the DNA TGTGCCAGCAGCTTGAGAGGAGAGCAGTTCTTC. As protein: CASSLRGEQFF. The V gene is TRBV7-9, the J gene TRBJ2-1; D unclear. The length of the CDR3 is 11 residues. The V gene's germline CDR1 is SEHNR and CDR2 FQNEAQ (reference sequence). Trimming shortened V by 3 bases and J by 10 bases, and 7 bases separated the two germline ends.

This chain connects TRBV5-1 to TRBJ2-3; D not resolved. V was cut by 6 bases and J by 7 bases, with 18 bases left in between. Per the germline V gene, CDR1 is SGHRS and CDR2 is YFSETQ. CDR3 length: 14 residues. CDR3 region: CASNTRTVINTQYF. The CDR3 DNA reads TGCGCCAGCAACACCAGGACCGTAATAAATACGCAGTATTTT.

The chain has TRBV5-1 and TRBJ2-1, with 12 bases aligning to TRBD2. Germline CDR1 reads SGHRS; CDR2 reads YFSETQ. There are 19 residues in the CDR3. After removal of 0 bases from V and 1 base from J, the junction contained 8 bases not matched to a gene. CDR3 in amino acids: CASSLALLAGGWSYNEQFF. In nucleotides, the CDR3 is TGCGCCAGCAGCTTGGCCTTACTAGCGGGAGGTTGGTCCTACAATGAGCAGTTCTTC.

CDR3: CAMRREGTAEAFF. The CDR3, as DNA: TGTGCCATGAGGCGTGAGGGGACGGCTGAAGCTTTCTTT. The gene calls are TRBV6-6 and TRBJ1-1; maybe TRBD1 (5 bases). V lost 10 bases and J lost 6, with 18 bases in between. CDR3 length equals 13 residues. The V gene's germline CDR1 is MNHNY and CDR2 SVGAGI (reference sequence).

This chain connects TRBV6-1 to TRBJ1-5; TRBD1 matches at 7 bases. V lost 6 bases to trimming and J lost 2 bases; unmatched junction nucleotides: 4. The CDR3 is made up of 14 amino acids. Looked up from germline, CDR1 is MNHNS and CDR2 is SASEGT. DNA for the CDR3: TGTGCCAGCAGACCCACAGGGGGCAATCAGCCCCAGCATTTT. Its protein is CASRPTGGNQPQHF.

This chain links TRBV27 with TRBJ1-1; D is unclear. CDR1 and CDR2 (germline): MNHEY, SMNVEV (reference sequence). With 6 bases removed from V and 3 bases from J, the gap between germline ends came to 11 bases. The length of the CDR3 is 13 residues. In DNA, the CDR3 is TGTGCCAGCAGGTCTAGACTGGACACTGAAGCTTTCTTT. Its translation: CASRSRLDTEAFF.

The CDR3 region is CASSVEGGAYSGANVLTF. CDR3 sequence (DNA): TGTGCCAGCAGCGTAGAAGGGGGCGCTTATTCTGGGGCCAACGTCCTGACTTTC. The genes are TRBV9 and TRBJ2-6; 7 positions agree with TRBD1. The ends lost 0 bases at V and 1 base at J; junction bases unmatched: 7. The CDR3 runs to 18 residues. CDR1 and CDR2 (germline): SGDLS, YYNGEE. The entire variable domain, with the rest obtained from reference TRBV9 and TRBJ2-6, is as follows: DSGVTQTPKHLITATGQRVTLRCSPRSGDLSVYWYQQSLDQGLQFLIQYYNGEERAKGNILERFSAQQFPDLHSELNLSSLELGDSALYFCASSVEGGAYSGANVLTFGAGSRLTVL.

The chain joins TRBV18 to TRBJ1-4; 10 positions agree with TRBD1. This CDR3 has 15 residues. CDR1 is KGHSH and CDR2 is LQKENI in the germline V gene. V shed 0 bases, J shed 8 bases, and the junction held 3 bases outside the gene matches. The CDR3 loop is CASSPPGQGREKLFF. The CDR3 nucleotides read TGTGCCAGCTCACCACCGGGACAGGGGCGAGAAAAACTGTTTTTT.

This chain links TRBV11-1 with TRBJ1-5; D not resolved. The CDR3 is 13 residues long. CDR1 and CDR2 (germline): SGHAT, FQDESV (reference sequence). Trimming removed 1 base at V and 7 bases at J, with 8 bases between. In DNA form, the CDR3 reads TGTGCCAGCAGCTTAGGGGGTGGGCAGCCCCAGCATTTT. Translation: CASSLGGGQPQHF.

This rearrangement joins TRBV7-9 to TRBJ1-6, with a possible D match to TRBD1 (5 bases). V was shortened by 2 bases and J by 10 bases, with 9 bases between the two germline ends. Germline CDR1 and CDR2: SEHNR and FQNEAQ (reference sequence). The CDR3 is made up of 13 amino acids. CDR3 nucleotide sequence: TGTGCCAGCAGCTTACGGGGGGACTCACCCCTCCACTTT. Translated: CASSLRGDSPLHF.

V is TRBV7-3 and J is TRBJ2-1; TRBD2 might be the D (6 bases). Germline-derived CDR1 and CDR2 are SGHTA and FQGTGA. Between the trimmed V and J ends, which lost 4 bases and 2 bases, there was a span of 12 bases. The CDR3 totals 15 residues. The CDR3 nucleotides read TGTGCCAGCAGCTCCCCGGGCGGGACCTACAATGAGCAGTTCTTC. Protein sequence: CASSSPGGTYNEQFF.

The rearrangement uses TRBV7-8 and TRBJ1-2; D remains unclear. V lost 1 base and J 1 base, leaving 10 bases between the germline ends. Per the germline V gene, CDR1 is SGHVS and CDR2 is FQNEAQ. This CDR3 contains 15 residues. The CDR3 bases are TGTGCCAGCAGCTTAGAGCAGACACTTAACTATGGCTACACCTTC. Amino acid sequence: CASSLEQTLNYGYTF.

CDR3 in amino acids: CSARKGLEQFF. The CDR3 coding sequence is TGCAGTGCTAGAAAAGGCTTGGAGCAGTTCTTC. The chain combines TRBV20-1 with TRBJ2-1; D call uncertain. This CDR3 has 11 amino acids. Trimming took 2 bases from V and 10 from J, leaving 9 bases between them. Germline loops: CDR1 DFQATT, CDR2 SNEGSKA (reference sequence).

V is TRBV6-6 and J is TRBJ1-2, with 9 positions matching TRBD1. V lost 6 bases to trimming and J lost 4 bases; unmatched junction nucleotides: 12. The CDR3 is made up of 16 amino acids. Germline loops: CDR1 MNHNY, CDR2 SVGAGI (reference sequence). The CDR3 DNA follows: TGTGCCAGCAGCAACAGGGGGCAGTCTTGGGGCTATGGCTACACCTTC. Residues: CASSNRGQSWGYGYTF.

This clone has just one count. The rearrangement joins TRBV15 to TRBJ2-5, with 14 bases fitting TRBD2. This CDR3 contains 15 residues. From germline, CDR1 is LNHNV and CDR2 YYDKDF (reference sequence). The ends lost 5 bases at V and 4 bases at J; junction bases unmatched: 3. CDR3 bases: TGTGCCACCAGCGGACTAGCGGGAGGCTTAGAGACCCAGTACTTC. It encodes CATSGLAGGLETQYF.

The chain combines TRBV27 with TRBJ1-2, with a weak D call TRBD1 (6 bases). The V end was cut by 6 bases, the J end by 8 bases, with 16 bases between. Germline CDR1 and CDR2: MNHEY and SMNVEV (reference sequence). The CDR3 contains 13 residues. The CDR3 nucleotides are TGTGCCAGCAGGAACCGACAGGCATCAGGCTACACCTTC. Translating it yields CASRNRQASGYTF.

The chain links TRBV7-6 to TRBJ2-1; a weak D match, TRBD1 (6 bases). There are 15 residues in the CDR3. V dropped 5 bases and J dropped 2 bases, with 13 bases sitting between them. CDR1 is SGHVS and CDR2 is FNYEAQ in the germline V gene. This chain's CDR3 is CASSLQGATYNEQFF. The CDR3 DNA is TGTGCCAGCAGCCTACAGGGCGCAACCTACAATGAGCAGTTCTTC.

The chain uses TRBV11-2 and TRBJ1-4; D unclear. The V end lost 3 bases, the J end lost 4 bases, and 12 bases lay between the germline ends. Germline V gene data show CDR1 as SGHAT and CDR2 as FQNNGV. The CDR3 extends over 15 amino acids. The DNA of the CDR3 is TGTGCCAGCAGCTTCGACATAACCATTAATGAAAAACTGTTTTTT. Translating gives CASSFDITINEKLFF.